Listed here are 24 T cell receptor beta chains from one sample, sequenced in a study of OX40 agonist ivuxolimab in advanced cancers. TCRdb keeps only in-frame clones here, not all; method: immunoSEQ multiplex PCR. The data show about 83,000 clones, about 90% seen once. Sequenced here: CD4+ or CD8+ T cells sorted from blood, sampled in a trial of the OX40 agonist ivuxolimab. These TCRs come from an adult with an advanced solid tumor such as melanoma, head and neck, liver or kidney cancer.

The chain employs TRBV27 and TRBJ1-2; 9 bases fit TRBD1. This CDR3 has 14 residues. After removal of 3 bases from V and 4 bases from J, the junction contained 3 bases not matched to a gene. Germline V gene data show CDR1 as MNHEY and CDR2 as SMNVEV (reference sequence). In nucleotides, the CDR3 is TGTGCCAGCAGTTTCGGACAGGGGAGCTATGGCTACACCTTC. Translated, it gives CASSFGQGSYGYTF.

V gene TRBV6-5 combines with J gene TRBJ1-2; D not resolved. Trimming took off 5 bases at V and 0 bases at J, with 13 bases between the two ends. Germline V gene data show CDR1 as MNHEY and CDR2 as SVGAGI. The CDR3 consists of 15 residues. The CDR3 reads CASSQEFLANYGYTF. CDR3 in DNA: TGTGCCAGCAGTCAAGAATTCTTAGCTAACTATGGCTACACCTTC.

V usage is TRBV27 and J usage is TRBJ1-1; D remains ambiguous. This CDR3 region has 14 residues. The V gene's germline CDR1 is MNHEY and CDR2 SMNVEV (reference sequence). V lost 3 bases and J lost 6, with 14 bases in between. In DNA, the CDR3 is TGTGCCAGCAGTTTCAGCCCCGACGGCGCTGAAGCTTTCTTT. This sequence encodes CASSFSPDGAEAFF.

The V gene is TRBV6-1, the J gene TRBJ2-7, with a possible D match to TRBD1 (5 bases). CDR1 and CDR2 (germline): MNHNS, SASEGT. The CDR3 runs 13 residues. The V and J ends lost 2 bases and 1 base respectively, with 6 bases between them. The CDR3 sequence is CASSEPGSYEQYF. For the CDR3, the DNA is TGTGCCAGCAGTGAACCAGGGTCCTACGAGCAGTACTTC.

This clone was observed a single time. The J gene is TRBJ1-5, the V gene TRBV7-9, with D possibly TRBD1 on 5 matching bases. This CDR3 has 14 amino acids. Trimming removed 4 bases at V and 7 bases at J, with 14 bases between. Per the germline V gene, CDR1 is SEHNR and CDR2 is FQNEAQ (reference sequence). DNA for the CDR3: TGTGCCAGCAGCTCAGGAGGGGTGGGGCAGCCCCAGCATTTT. It is translated as CASSSGGVGQPQHF.

This clone was observed once. J is TRBJ1-2 and V is TRBV5-6, with D perhaps TRBD1 (6 bases). CDR3 size: 14 residues. CDR1 is SGHDT and CDR2 is YYEEEE in the germline V gene. Trimming pared 3 bases from V and 4 bases from J, leaving 13 bases between. CDR3 bases: TGTGCCAGCAGCTCGAACAGGGTGCTCTATGGCTACACCTTC. Translating it yields CASSSNRVLYGYTF.

The chain combines TRBV21-1 with TRBJ2-1; the table's D gene call, TRBD2, was not cross checked with the DNA. TRBV21-1 is classified as a pseudogene. This CDR3 is built from 17 residues. The CDR3 DNA sequence: TGTGCCAGCCTCAAATTAGGGAGACGAGACCGATACAATGAGCAGTTCTTC. Residues: CASLKLGRRDRYNEQFF.

This clone is a singleton in its sample. The rearrangement uses TRBV19 and TRBJ1-1; D is uncertain. The V gene lost 1 base and the J gene lost 1 base, with 7 bases spanning the gap. The CDR3 runs 14 residues. The germline CDR1 and CDR2 sequences are LNHDA and SQIVND (reference sequence). The CDR3: CASSIGQQNTEAFF. As DNA, the CDR3 is TGTGCCAGTAGTATAGGGCAGCAGAACACTGAAGCTTTCTTT.

The chain is built from TRBV9 and TRBJ2-2; the D is unclear. The CDR3 contains 21 residues. Trimming cost V 3 bases and J 0 bases, with 27 bases left between them. From germline, CDR1 is SGDLS and CDR2 YYNGEE. Here the CDR3 DNA reads TGTGCCAGCAGCGAGAGAATTCTAACCGGCAGGAAAAATGCGAACACCGGGGAGCTGTTTTTT. Encoded protein: CASSERILTGRKNANTGELFF.

This chain uses TRBV4-1 with TRBJ2-2; 13 bases agree with TRBD2. V gave up 4 bases and J gave up 5 bases; unmatched junction bases: 13. Germline V lookup: CDR1 MGHRA, CDR2 YSYEKL. The CDR3 is made up of 19 amino acids. CDR3: CASSPYTGLAGAGTGELFF. DNA of the CDR3: TGCGCCAGCAGCCCTTATACCGGACTAGCGGGGGCGGGTACCGGGGAGCTGTTTTTT.

The chain combines TRBV10-2 with TRBJ2-3, with D perhaps matching TRBD1 (6 bases). In germline, CDR1 is WSHSY, CDR2 SAAADI. The CDR3 loop spans 18 amino acids. The V gene lost 1 base and the J gene lost 0 bases, with 17 bases spanning the gap. CDR3 bases: TGCGCCAGCAGTGAGTTCGTTGTGGGGGCCTTGAGCACAGATACGCAGTATTTT. It translates to CASSEFVVGALSTDTQYF.

V and J are TRBV7-9 and TRBJ2-5; D gene ambiguous. Trimming removed 5 bases at V and 4 bases at J, with 11 bases between. This CDR3 is 13 amino acids long. Per germline, CDR1 SEHNR and CDR2 FQNEAQ (reference sequence). CDR3: CASSPDYAETQYF. In nucleotides, the CDR3 is TGTGCCAGCAGCCCTGATTATGCAGAGACCCAGTACTTC.

The sample holds one count of this clone. The chain carries TRBV27 and TRBJ1-2; possibly TRBD1 for D (5 bases). V dropped 3 bases and J dropped 0 bases, with 11 bases sitting between them. The CDR3 totals 15 residues. Germline CDR1 MNHEY, CDR2 SMNVEV (reference sequence). CDR3 sequence (DNA): TGTGCCAGCAGTTTGACAGTCCTTCCTAACTATGGCTACACCTTC. It translates to CASSLTVLPNYGYTF.

This sequence joins TRBV5-1 and TRBJ1-5; 8 nucleotides align to TRBD1. This CDR3 has 14 amino acids. J was trimmed by 5 bases and V by 3 bases; bases with no gene match: 4. The V gene's germline CDR1 is SGHRS and CDR2 YFSETQ. The CDR3 is CASSSGQGDQPQHF. CDR3 sequence (DNA): TGCGCCAGCAGCTCTGGACAGGGAGATCAGCCCCAGCATTTT.

The genes are TRBV5-6 and TRBJ2-7; 9 bases align to TRBD2. From germline, CDR1 is SGHDT and CDR2 YYEEEE. J lost 7 bases, V lost 0 bases, and 11 bases had no gene match. The CDR3 is 16 amino acids. The CDR3 sequence: CASSLGRASGVREQYF. CDR3 in DNA: TGTGCCAGCAGCTTGGGGCGGGCTAGCGGGGTCCGGGAGCAGTACTTC.

The chain couples TRBV6-1 to TRBJ2-4, with D unresolved. Trimming cost V 0 bases and J 8 bases, with 14 bases left between them. Germline CDR1 reads MNHNS; CDR2 reads SASEGT. The CDR3 spans 15 residues. This chain's CDR3 is CASSEARLDRDIQYF. As DNA, the CDR3 is TGTGCCAGCAGTGAAGCCAGGTTAGATAGGGACATTCAGTACTTC.

V is TRBV29-1 and J is TRBJ2-5; D is unclear. Germline CDR1 is SQVTM and CDR2 is ANQGSEA. The CDR3 is 17 residues long. V lost 6 bases and J 7 bases, leaving 30 bases between the germline ends. CDR3 region: CSVLNSINDRTTGTQYF. CDR3 sequence (DNA): TGCAGCGTCCTTAACTCCATCAATGACCGAACGACGGGGACCCAGTACTTC.

The V gene is TRBV2, the J gene TRBJ2-7; D is perhaps TRBD1 (5 bases). V was clipped by 7 bases and J by 4 bases, with 14 bases between them. Germline CDR1 and CDR2: SNHLY and FYNNEI. This CDR3 comprises 13 residues. This CDR3 is CASTTEALYEQYF. The CDR3 nucleotides are TGTGCCAGCACGACAGAGGCTTTATACGAGCAGTACTTC.

The DNA of the CDR3 is TGTGCCAGCAGTGCCCCGGGCACCTACGAGCAGTACTTC. It is translated as CASSAPGTYEQYF. The chain uses TRBV2 and TRBJ2-7, with D hard to call. V lost 4 bases and J 2 bases, leaving 9 bases between the germline ends. Germline lookup yields CDR1 SNHLY and CDR2 FYNNEI. CDR3 length: 13 amino acids.

V is TRBV19 and J is TRBJ2-7; either TRBD1 or TRBD2 may supply D (5 bases each). The CDR3 is 12 residues long. Between the trimmed V and J ends, which lost 9 bases and 2 bases, there was a span of 11 bases. Looked up from germline, CDR1 is LNHDA and CDR2 is SQIVND (reference sequence). CDR3 sequence reads: CASRDGTYEQYF. The CDR3 bases are TGTGCCAGCCGGGACGGCACCTACGAGCAGTACTTC.

V is TRBV5-4 and J is TRBJ2-1; D perhaps matches TRBD2 (6 bases). Trimming removed 8 bases at V and 0 bases at J, with 15 bases between. Germline V lookup: CDR1 SGHNT, CDR2 YYREEE (reference sequence). The CDR3 is 15 amino acids. CDR3 residues: CASSRVAVSYNEQFF. The CDR3 nucleotides are TGTGCCAGTAGCCGGGTAGCGGTCTCCTACAATGAGCAGTTCTTC.

J is TRBJ2-1 and V is TRBV18; TRBD2 agrees at 9 bases. Germline V gene data show CDR1 as KGHSH and CDR2 as LQKENI. The CDR3 is 15 residues long. V lost 3 bases to trimming and J lost 6 bases; unmatched junction nucleotides: 6. This CDR3 is CASSPAGTSSNEQFF. CDR3 sequence (DNA): TGTGCCAGCTCACCTGCCGGGACTAGCTCCAATGAGCAGTTCTTC.

CDR3 protein: CASSLTGEGQETQYF. The CDR3 DNA reads as TGTGCCAGCAGCTTAACGGGGGAGGGTCAAGAGACCCAGTACTTC. V gene TRBV7-9 combines with J gene TRBJ2-5, with 7 bases identical to TRBD2. The junction had 5 bases not matched to a gene; V was cut back by 2 bases and J by 2 bases. This CDR3 is built from 15 residues. Germline assignment: CDR1 SEHNR and CDR2 FQNEAQ (reference sequence). The variable domain in full, with the rest retrieved from reference TRBV7-9 and TRBJ2-5, is DTGVSQNPRHKITKRGQNVTFRCDPISEHNRLYWYRQTLGQGPEFLTYFQNEAQLEKSRLLSDRFSAERPKGSFSTLEIQRTEQGDSAMYLCASSLTGEGQETQYFGPGTRLLVL.

This chain joins TRBV5-5 and TRBJ1-6, with TRBD1 as a possible D gene (5 bases). In germline, CDR1 is SGHKS, CDR2 YYEKEE (reference sequence). The CDR3 length is 14 residues. Trimming shortened V by 4 bases and J by 10 bases, and 15 bases separated the two germline ends. The CDR3 spells CASSMGPSGSPLHF. The CDR3 DNA reads as TGTGCCAGCAGCATGGGACCTAGCGGGTCACCCCTCCACTTT.